The rows below give T cell receptor beta chains drawn from one sample of a study of blood T cell repertoires in COVID-19. Produced via immunoSEQ multiplex PCR; TCRdb's table is partial and in-frame only. The sample yields around 400,000 clones, approximately 87% seen once. Source material: peripheral blood. Receptor source: a woman in her sixties or seventies with COVID-19, enrolled during active disease. The CDR3 runs from the conserved cysteine through the conserved F or W. The order of the fields is clone size, J gene, V gene, D gene, CDR3 protein, CDR3 DNA. D genes are given only for firm matches. Clone size is given for some rows only: seen once, a few or many times, or a class if the clone is expanded.

>.|TRBJ2-2|TRBV5-4|.
CASSLERSPGELFF
TGTGCCAGCAGCTTGGAACGGAGCCCCGGGGAGCTGTTTTTT
>once|TRBJ1-2|TRBV2|.
CASSGQPNYGYTF
TGTGCCAGCAGTGGACAGCCGAACTATGGCTACACCTTC
>.|TRBJ1-1|TRBV18|.
CASSPNSGATEAFF
TGTGCCAGCTCACCTAACTCAGGGGCCACTGAAGCTTTCTTT
>.|TRBJ2-5|TRBV19|.
CASSIQGETQYF
TGTGCCAGTAGTATACAGGGGGAGACCCAGTACTTC
>.|TRBJ2-3|TRBV5-4|TRBD2
CASSLVRGSGGASTDTQYF
TGTGCCAGCAGCTTGGTTCGTGGTAGCGGGGGAGCTAGCACAGATACGCAGTATTTT
>.|TRBJ1-1|TRBV19|TRBD1
CASSPRDREGHTEAFF
TGTGCCAGTAGTCCCAGGGACAGGGAAGGGCACACTGAAGCTTTCTTT
>.|TRBJ1-4|TRBV15|TRBD1
CATSSRTGHSNEKLFF
TGTGCCACCAGCAGTCGGACAGGCCACTCAAATGAAAAACTGTTTTTT
>.|TRBJ2-7|TRBV11-2|TRBD2
CASSSGLAGGRGHEQYF
TGTGCCAGCAGCTCGGGACTAGCGGGGGGTAGGGGCCACGAGCAGTACTTC
>.|TRBJ2-1|TRBV5-4|.
CASSLVSANEQFF
TGTGCCAGCAGCTTGGTAAGCGCCAATGAGCAGTTCTTC
>.|TRBJ1-5|TRBV7-8|.
CASLEGENGFSNQPQHF
TGTGCCAGCTTGGAAGGGGAAAATGGCTTCAGCAATCAGCCCCAGCATTTT
>.|TRBJ1-1|TRBV6-1|.
CASSERGLGTEAFF
TGTGCCAGCAGTGAAAGAGGGTTGGGCACTGAAGCTTTCTTT
>.|TRBJ2-3|TRBV18|TRBD1
CASRKGQGGTDTQYF
TGTGCCAGCCGAAAAGGACAGGGCGGCACAGATACGCAGTATTTT
>.|TRBJ1-3|TRBV9|TRBD1
CASSVGQGISGNTIYF
TGTGCCAGCAGCGTAGGACAGGGAATTTCTGGAAACACCATATATTTT
>.|TRBJ2-5|TRBV5-4|TRBD2
CASSHRGGETQYF
TGTGCCAGCAGCCACCGGGGGGGAGAGACCCAGTACTTC
>.|TRBJ1-5|TRBV7-9|.
CASSFHGGSNQPQHF
TGTGCCAGCAGCTTCCACGGGGGTAGCAATCAGCCCCAGCATTTT
>.|TRBJ1-3|TRBV5-1|.
CASHSQTGFSGNTIYF
TGCGCCAGTCACTCCCAGACAGGTTTCTCTGGAAACACCATATATTTT
>.|TRBJ1-6|TRBV18|TRBD1
CASSPPGQGNSPLHF
TGTGCCAGCTCACCCCCGGGACAGGGTAATTCACCCCTCCACTTT
>.|TRBJ2-7|TRBV6-6|.
CASSLLYEQYF
TGTGCCAGCAGTCTCCTTTACGAGCAGTACTTC
>.|TRBJ1-3|TRBV5-6|TRBD1
CASSGLDRADGNTIYF
TGTGCCAGCAGCGGGTTGGACAGGGCTGATGGAAACACCATATATTTT
>.|TRBJ2-7|TRBV6-5|.
CASSYSDNLAYEQYF
TGTGCCAGCAGTTACTCGGACAATTTAGCCTACGAGCAGTACTTC
>.|TRBJ1-5|TRBV15|TRBD1
CATSKESGGWGQPQHF
TGTGCCACCAGCAAAGAGTCAGGGGGATGGGGTCAGCCCCAGCATTTT
>.|TRBJ1-2|TRBV10-2|TRBD1
CASRRLAGGYGYTF
TGCGCCAGCAGGAGGTTGGCAGGGGGCTATGGCTACACCTTC
>.|TRBJ2-7|TRBV3-1/TRBV3-2|.
CASSRKPGTYGEQYF
TGTGCCAGCAGCCGCAAACCCGGGACATATGGCGAGCAGTACTTC
>.|TRBJ1-6|TRBV5-1|TRBD1
CASSHTVGTGGNSPLHF
TGCGCCAGCAGCCACACGGTTGGGACAGGGGGGAATTCACCCCTCCACTTT
>.|TRBJ1-3|TRBV6-5|.
CASHSRGRENTIYF
TGTGCCAGCCACTCGAGGGGGAGGGAAAACACCATATATTTT
>.|TRBJ1-6|TRBV12-3/TRBV12-4|.
CASSPWGDSPLHF
TGTGCCAGCAGCCCGTGGGGGGATTCACCCCTCCACTTT
>.|TRBJ1-2|TRBV5-4|TRBD1
CASSLSTGGGYTF
TGTGCCAGCAGCTTGTCGACAGGGGGCGGCTACACCTTC
>.|TRBJ2-3|TRBV29-1|TRBD2
CSVETSGGAIDTQYF
TGCAGCGTGGAGACTAGCGGGGGGGCAATAGATACGCAGTATTTT
>.|TRBJ1-6|TRBV7-6|.
CASSRGGAGHNSPLHF
TGTGCCAGCAGCCGGGGCGGGGCTGGCCATAATTCACCCCTCCACTTT
>.|TRBJ1-4|TRBV4-1|TRBD1
CASSQRLAQGGEKLFF
TGCGCCAGCAGCCAACGCCTGGCACAGGGGGGGGAAAAACTGTTTTTT
>.|TRBJ2-3|TRBV6-2/TRBV6-3|.
CASSYLAFTDTQYF
TGTGCCAGCAGTTACTTGGCTTTCACAGATACGCAGTATTTT
>.|TRBJ1-1|TRBV7-9|.
CASTGARGNTEAFF
TGTGCCAGCACCGGGGCGCGGGGAAACACTGAAGCTTTCTTT
>.|TRBJ1-5|TRBV2|TRBD1
CASRGQGGQPQHF
TGTGCCAGCAGAGGACAGGGTGGTCAGCCCCAGCATTTT
>.|TRBJ2-6|TRBV3-1/TRBV3-2|.
CASSSIDPRTAGANVLTF
TGTGCCAGCAGCTCTATCGATCCCCGGACAGCGGGGGCCAACGTCCTGACTTTC
>.|TRBJ2-5|TRBV18|TRBD2
CGTSGPQETQYF
TGTGGGACTAGCGGACCCCAAGAGACCCAGTACTTC
>.|TRBJ1-1|TRBV2|.
CASSEEQGPYEAFF
TGTGCCAGCAGTGAAGAGCAGGGGCCCTATGAAGCTTTCTTT
>.|TRBJ2-7|TRBV7-9|.
CASSERGHYEQYF
TGTGCCAGCAGCGAGCGGGGACACTACGAGCAGTACTTC
>.|TRBJ2-1|TRBV2|.
CASSFRDFSSGNEQFF
TGTGCCAGCAGCTTCCGGGACTTCTCCTCGGGGAATGAGCAGTTCTTC
>.|TRBJ1-2|TRBV5-5|TRBD1
CASSFPDRESHGYTF
TGTGCCAGCAGCTTCCCGGACAGGGAATCACATGGCTACACCTTC
>.|TRBJ2-3|TRBV5-4|TRBD2
CASSTRLAGTYDTQYF
TGTGCCAGCAGCACTCGACTAGCGGGGACGTACGATACGCAGTATTTT
>.|TRBJ2-7|TRBV11-1|TRBD1
CASSFGDRLYEQYF
TGTGCCAGCAGCTTCGGGGACAGGCTTTACGAGCAGTACTTC
>.|TRBJ2-3|TRBV6-6|.
CASSRRDTDTQYF
TGTGCCAGCAGTCGCAGGGACACAGATACGCAGTATTTT
>.|TRBJ2-2|TRBV19|TRBD1
CASSIVGQGGTGELFF
TGTGCCAGTAGTATAGTAGGACAGGGGGGCACCGGGGAGCTGTTTTTT
>.|TRBJ2-2|TRBV11-3|.
CASSPSVAGELFF
TGTGCCAGCAGCCCCTCCGTAGCCGGGGAGCTGTTTTTT
>.|TRBJ2-7|TRBV5-1|TRBD2
CASSLVASGPYEQYF
TGCGCCAGCAGCTTGGTGGCTAGCGGACCCTACGAGCAGTACTTC
>.|TRBJ2-7|TRBV7-2|.
CASSGRGTGAYEQYF
TGTGCCAGCAGCGGCCGCGGGACGGGGGCCTACGAGCAGTACTTC
>.|TRBJ2-3|TRBV3-1/TRBV3-2|TRBD2
CASSRSSGGLADTQYF
TGTGCCAGCAGCCGGTCTAGCGGGGGCTTGGCAGATACGCAGTATTTT
>.|TRBJ2-3|TRBV4-2|TRBD2
CASSQDFPGGYTDDTQYF
TGTGCCAGCAGCCAAGATTTTCCGGGGGGATACACAGACGATACGCAGTATTTT
>.|TRBJ1-1|TRBV29-1|TRBD1
CSVGDRVNTEAFF
TGCAGCGTTGGGGACAGGGTGAACACTGAAGCTTTCTTT
>.|TRBJ1-6|TRBV13|TRBD1
CASRGQGNSPLHF
TGTGCCTCCAGAGGACAGGGGAATTCACCCCTCCACTTT
>.|TRBJ1-1|TRBV28|TRBD1
CASSSLTGALTEAFF
TGTGCCAGCAGCTCTCTAACAGGGGCCCTCACTGAAGCTTTCTTT
>.|TRBJ1-1|TRBV19|TRBD1
CASSKGGKVMNTEAFF
TGTGCCAGTAGCAAAGGGGGCAAAGTCATGAACACTGAAGCTTTCTTT
>.|TRBJ1-2|TRBV19|.
CASSIGSVNYGYTF
TGTGCCAGTAGTATAGGATCGGTGAACTATGGCTACACCTTC
>.|TRBJ2-2|TRBV18|.
CASSPGANTGELFF
TGTGCCAGCTCACCGGGGGCTAACACCGGGGAGCTGTTTTTT
>.|TRBJ1-1|TRBV7-9|TRBD1
CASSRQGANTEAFF
TGTGCCAGCAGCCGACAGGGGGCAAACACTGAAGCTTTCTTT
>.|TRBJ1-2|TRBV5-4|TRBD1
CASSQDRGGYGYTF
TGTGCCAGCAGCCAGGACAGGGGCGGCTATGGCTACACCTTC
>.|TRBJ2-6|TRBV21-1|.
CASSKGRDRVFGANVLTF
TGTGCCAGCAGCAAAGGACGGGACAGGGTGTTTGGGGCCAACGTCCTGACTTTC
>.|TRBJ1-2|TRBV25-1|TRBD1
CASSVGTGYGYTF
TGTGCCAGCAGTGTGGGGACAGGGTATGGCTACACCTTC
>once|TRBJ1-3|TRBV12-3/TRBV12-4|TRBD1
CASSPTGGNTIYF
TGTGCCAGCAGTCCGACAGGGGGAAACACCATATATTTT